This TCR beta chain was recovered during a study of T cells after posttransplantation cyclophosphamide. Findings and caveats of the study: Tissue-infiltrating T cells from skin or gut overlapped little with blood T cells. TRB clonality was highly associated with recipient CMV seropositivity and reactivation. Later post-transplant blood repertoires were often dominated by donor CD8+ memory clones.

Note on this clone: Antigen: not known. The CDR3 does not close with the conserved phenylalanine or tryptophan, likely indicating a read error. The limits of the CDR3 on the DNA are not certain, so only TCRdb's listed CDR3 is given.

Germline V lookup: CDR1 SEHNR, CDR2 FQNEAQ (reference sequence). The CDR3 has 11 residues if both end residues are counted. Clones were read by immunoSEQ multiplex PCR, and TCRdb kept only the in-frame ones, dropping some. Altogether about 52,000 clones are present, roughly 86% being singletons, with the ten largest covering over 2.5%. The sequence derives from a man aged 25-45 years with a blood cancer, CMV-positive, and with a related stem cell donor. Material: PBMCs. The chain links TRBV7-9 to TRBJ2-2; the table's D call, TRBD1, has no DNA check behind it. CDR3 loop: CASSSLHRDWA.